The sequence of this TCR beta chain was determined in a study of sequential checkpoint blockade in melanoma. The wider study: Patients were randomized 1:1 to nivolumab-then-ipilimumab or ipilimumab-then-nivolumab first-line. After both sequences, patients received maintenance nivolumab.

Sequencing was performed with immunoSEQ multiplex PCR; in TCRdb, only in-frame clones are kept and a portion is missing. The data show 12,000 or so clones, with about 86% seen just once and about 51% held by the top ten. The CDR3 is 14 amino acids. Per germline, CDR1 SNHLY and CDR2 FYNNEI. Trimming pared 8 bases from V and 0 bases from J, leaving 11 bases between. The treatment here: randomized to nivolumab then ipilimumab (arm A) or the reverse (arm B). Patients had received no earlier DNA-damaging chemotherapy. Sorted cells were live CD3+CD8+, lacking CD19 and CD56, from PBMCs. The gene calls are TRBV2 and TRBJ1-5; D might be TRBD1 (5 bases). This receptor was obtained from a human donor with melanoma. Source: CD8+ T cells sorted from blood (inferred from file names), taken from a patient given nivolumab and ipilimumab in sequence. CDR3 coding DNA: TGTGCCAGCTCGGGGGAGAATAGCAATCAGCCCCAGCATTTT. Amino acid sequence: CASSGENSNQPQHF.